The clone carrying this T cell receptor (beta chain) was observed a single time. These data belong to a study of blood T cell repertoires in COVID-19. Study at large: In each case, the material was cDNA or gDNA derived from T cells, B-cell-depleted T cells, or PBMCs.

Per germline, CDR1 GTSNPN and CDR2 SVGIG (reference sequence). The CDR3 is 15 residues long. Trimming cost V 8 bases and J 1 base; bases outside gene matches: 10. Authors' data handling: Reference gene primer amplification gave nucleated cell count estimates. Method: immunoSEQ multiplex PCR; TCRdb's copy keeps in-frame clones and lacks some. Clone size and V and J calls were adopted from that table, with D and trimming inferred from the DNA. The sample yields around 300,000 clones, about four fifths seen once. The chain links TRBV30 to TRBJ2-3; 9 nucleotides align to TRBD1. The origin of this receptor is a woman in her forties or fifties who had recovered from COVID-19. Sequencing was carried out using peripheral blood. This CDR3 is CARRSRTGGTDTQYF. CDR3 coding DNA: TGTGCCCGGCGTAGCAGGACAGGGGGCACAGATACGCAGTATTTT.